The entry below describes one T cell receptor beta chain. The V end lost 1 base, the J end lost 7 bases, and 20 bases lay between the germline ends. The CDR3 loop spans 16 amino acids. In germline, CDR1 is MGHRA, CDR2 YSYEKL. This entry belongs to a study of blood T cell repertoires in COVID-19. Across the study: Samples of COVID-19 (acute and convalescent) were obtained from the United States, Italy and Spain.

Authors' data handling: Scientists estimated how many nucleated cells there were by amplifying reference gene primers. Libraries were prepared by immunoSEQ multiplex PCR; TCRdb keeps only in-frame clonotypes and omits some of them. D and trimming come from the DNA, and the V and J calls and clone size come from that table. The sample comprises approximately 380,000 clones, 85% of which are singletons, and approximately 3.7% rests with the top ten. Specimen: peripheral blood. The chain couples TRBV4-1 to TRBJ2-7, with D maybe TRBD2 (7 bases). The clonotype comes from a woman aged 18-29 years with acute or convalescent COVID-19. The CDR3 sequence is CASSQVSGGAVLEQYF. The CDR3 DNA sequence: TGCGCCAGCAGCCAAGTATCTGGGGGGGCCGTTTTGGAGCAGTACTTC.